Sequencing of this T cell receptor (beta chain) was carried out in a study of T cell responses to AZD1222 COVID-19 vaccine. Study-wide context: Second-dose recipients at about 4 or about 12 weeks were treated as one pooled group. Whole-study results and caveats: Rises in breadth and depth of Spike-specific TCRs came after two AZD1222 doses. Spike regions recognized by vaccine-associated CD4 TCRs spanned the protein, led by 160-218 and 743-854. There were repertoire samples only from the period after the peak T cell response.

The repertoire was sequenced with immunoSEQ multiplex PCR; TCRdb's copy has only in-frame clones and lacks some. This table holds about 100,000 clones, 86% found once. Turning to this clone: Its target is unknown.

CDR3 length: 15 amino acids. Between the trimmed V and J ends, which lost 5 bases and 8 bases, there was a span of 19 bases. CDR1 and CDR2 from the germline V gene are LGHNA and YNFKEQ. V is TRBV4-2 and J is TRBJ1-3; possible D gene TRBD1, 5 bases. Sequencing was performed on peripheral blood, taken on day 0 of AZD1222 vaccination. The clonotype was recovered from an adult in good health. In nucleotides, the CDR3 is TGTGCCAGCAGCTTCAACGACAGACCTGGTGACACCATATATTTT. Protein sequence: CASSFNDRPGDTIYF.